These T cell receptor beta chains were read from a single sample in a study of cytomegalovirus exposure and HLA in healthy donors. Profiling relied on immunoSEQ multiplex PCR, and the TCRdb table lists in-frame clones only, not all of them. The table lists about 90,000 clones, 55% to 70% of them singletons. Sequencing used PBMCs. These receptors were taken from a woman aged 45-65 years in good health and CMV-seropositive. Both conserved end residues are part of each CDR3. D genes are given only for firm matches. Only some rows state a clone size, as once, few, many or a class for expanded clones.

size: -; J: TRBJ1-2; length: 15; D: -; V: TRBV10-3; CDR3: CAISESQQGYYGYTF; DNA: TGTGCCATCAGTGAGTCGCAGCAGGGCTACTATGGCTACACCTTC
size: -; J: TRBJ1-1; length: 15; D: -; V: TRBV6-5; CDR3: CASSYSSTGNTEAFF; DNA: TGTGCCAGCAGTTACTCCTCGACAGGGAACACTGAAGCTTTCTTT
size: -; J: TRBJ1-3; length: 17; D: -; V: TRBV29-1; CDR3: CSPPACSHPRTGNTIYF; DNA: TGCAGCCCACCTGCCTGCTCCCACCCGCGAACTGGAAACACCATATATTTT
size: -; J: TRBJ2-7; length: 13; D: -; V: TRBV7-7; CDR3: CASRRQALYEQYF; DNA: TGTGCCAGCAGAAGACAGGCCCTCTACGAGCAGTACTTC
size: once; J: TRBJ2-5; length: 14; D: TRBD2; V: TRBV6-5; CDR3: CASSLAGGIETQYF; DNA: TGTGCCAGCAGTCTAGCGGGGGGCATAGAGACCCAGTACTTC
size: once; J: TRBJ2-3; length: 16; D: TRBD2; V: TRBV9; CDR3: CASLPRAGPHTDTQYF; DNA: TGTGCCAGTCTCCCCCGAGCGGGGCCACACACAGATACGCAGTATTTT
size: -; J: TRBJ2-3; length: 15; D: -; V: TRBV27; CDR3: CASSITGHGTDTQYF; DNA: TGTGCCAGCAGTATTACGGGACACGGCACAGATACGCAGTATTTT
size: -; J: TRBJ2-3; length: 16; D: TRBD2; V: TRBV6-1; CDR3: CASSEEGGGAIDTQYF; DNA: TGTGCCAGCAGTGAAGAAGGCGGGGGGGCAATAGATACGCAGTATTTT
size: -; J: TRBJ1-3; length: 14; D: -; V: TRBV7-9; CDR3: CASTAGGPGDTIYF; DNA: TGTGCCAGCACCGCCGGGGGACCTGGAGACACCATATATTTT
size: -; J: TRBJ1-2; length: 14; D: TRBD1; V: TRBV9; CDR3: CASSGSGTEVGYTF; DNA: TGTGCCAGCAGCGGATCCGGGACAGAAGTAGGCTACACCTTC
size: -; J: TRBJ2-1; length: 12; D: TRBD1; V: TRBV10-3; CDR3: CATEAGGNEQFF; DNA: TGTGCCACTGAGGCAGGGGGCAATGAGCAGTTCTTC
size: -; J: TRBJ1-1; length: 14; D: -; V: TRBV6-5; CDR3: CASSYSGGVLEAFF; DNA: TGTGCCAGCAGTTACTCCGGGGGGGTTCTTGAAGCTTTCTTT
size: -; J: TRBJ1-1; length: 19; D: TRBD1; V: TRBV28; CDR3: CASSLDSGTGGGLNTEAFF; DNA: TGTGCCAGCAGTTTAGACTCCGGGACAGGGGGCGGCCTGAACACTGAAGCTTTCTTT
size: few; J: TRBJ1-5; length: 17; D: -; V: TRBV28; CDR3: CASSFWRGTLSNQPQHF; DNA: TGTGCCAGCAGTTTTTGGAGGGGTACCTTAAGCAATCAGCCCCAGCATTTT
size: -; J: TRBJ1-5; length: 14; D: -; V: TRBV4-1; CDR3: CASSQDVSNQPQHF; DNA: TGCGCCAGCAGCCAAGATGTAAGCAATCAGCCCCAGCATTTT
size: -; J: TRBJ1-5; length: 12; D: -; V: TRBV29-1; CDR3: CSVGGRDQPQHF; DNA: TGCAGCGTTGGGGGCAGGGATCAGCCCCAGCATTTT
size: -; J: TRBJ2-7; length: 14; D: TRBD1; V: TRBV6-6; CDR3: CASRTGQGSYEQYF; DNA: TGTGCCAGCAGGACTGGACAGGGTTCCTACGAGCAGTACTTC
size: -; J: TRBJ1-1; length: 14; D: TRBD1; V: TRBV27; CDR3: CASSYRGGATEAFF; DNA: TGTGCCAGCAGCTATCGAGGGGGCGCCACTGAAGCTTTCTTT
size: -; J: TRBJ2-2; length: 18; D: -; V: TRBV30; CDR3: CAWSVGRPGLGNTGELFF; DNA: TGTGCCTGGAGTGTAGGGAGGCCGGGACTGGGGAACACCGGGGAGCTGTTTTTT
size: -; J: TRBJ1-2; length: 13; D: TRBD1; V: TRBV5-1; CDR3: CASSEGQSYGYTF; DNA: TGCGCCAGCAGTGAGGGACAGAGCTATGGCTACACCTTC
size: -; J: TRBJ2-7; length: 13; D: -; V: TRBV5-6; CDR3: CASSFYRFYEQYF; DNA: TGTGCCAGCAGCTTCTACAGGTTCTACGAGCAGTACTTC
size: -; J: TRBJ1-5; length: 12; D: -; V: TRBV2; CDR3: CASSESDQPQHF; DNA: TGTGCCAGCAGTGAATCGGATCAGCCCCAGCATTTT
size: -; J: TRBJ1-1; length: 14; D: -; V: TRBV7-9; CDR3: CASSLGGSGSEAFF; DNA: TGTGCCAGCAGCTTAGGAGGATCGGGGTCTGAAGCTTTCTTT
size: -; J: TRBJ2-7; length: 16; D: -; V: TRBV6-5; CDR3: CASSYSKWQAIYEQYF; DNA: TGTGCCAGCAGTTACTCGAAGTGGCAGGCGATCTACGAGCAGTACTTC
size: -; J: TRBJ2-1; length: 17; D: TRBD2; V: TRBV18; CDR3: CASSARAGGSSYNEQFF; DNA: TGTGCCAGCTCAGCGAGAGCGGGGGGATCCTCCTACAATGAGCAGTTCTTC
size: -; J: TRBJ2-5; length: 15; D: TRBD2; V: TRBV28; CDR3: CASTGGLAGEETQYF; DNA: TGTGCCAGCACCGGAGGTCTAGCGGGGGAAGAGACCCAGTACTTC
size: few; J: TRBJ1-4; length: 16; D: -; V: TRBV15; CDR3: CATSREQVQLGGKLFF; DNA: TGTGCCACCAGCAGAGAACAAGTGCAACTTGGGGGGAAACTGTTTTTT
size: -; J: TRBJ2-7; length: 16; D: TRBD2; V: TRBV7-2; CDR3: CASSARTSGGAVEQYF; DNA: TGTGCCAGCAGCGCCCGGACTAGCGGGGGGGCCGTCGAGCAGTACTTC
size: -; J: TRBJ1-2; length: 14; D: TRBD1; V: TRBV4-3; CDR3: CASSPGTVSYGYTF; DNA: TGCGCCAGCAGCCCCGGGACAGTCTCCTATGGCTACACCTTC
size: -; J: TRBJ2-7; length: 15; D: -; V: TRBV5-1; CDR3: CASSLRFPSSYEQYF; DNA: TGCGCCAGCAGCTTGAGATTTCCTAGCTCCTACGAGCAGTACTTC
size: -; J: TRBJ2-5; length: 13; D: -; V: TRBV29-1; CDR3: CSVLRQDQETQYF; DNA: TGCAGCGTTCTAAGACAGGACCAAGAGACCCAGTACTTC
size: -; J: TRBJ2-5; length: 13; D: -; V: TRBV27; CDR3: CASSPRTRETQYF; DNA: TGTGCCAGCAGTCCCCGGACACGGGAGACCCAGTACTTC
size: -; J: TRBJ2-3; length: 15; D: TRBD2; V: TRBV5-1; CDR3: CASQGLAGAPDTQYF; DNA: TGCGCCAGCCAGGGACTAGCGGGGGCCCCTGATACGCAGTATTTT
size: -; J: TRBJ2-1; length: 15; D: TRBD2; V: TRBV7-9; CDR3: CASSRAGLANNEQFF; DNA: TGTGCCAGCAGCCGCGCAGGACTAGCGAACAATGAGCAGTTCTTC
size: -; J: TRBJ1-1; length: 16; D: -; V: TRBV27; CDR3: CASSRGWEGKKTEAFF; DNA: TGTGCCAGCAGCCGTGGATGGGAGGGGAAAAAAACTGAAGCTTTCTTT
size: -; J: TRBJ1-4; length: 14; D: -; V: TRBV21-1; CDR3: CASSRLSYDEKLFF; DNA: TGTGCCAGCAGCCGTCTATCGTACGATGAAAAACTGTTTTTT
size: -; J: TRBJ1-2; length: 13; D: -; V: TRBV28; CDR3: CASTLGGLGGYTF; DNA: TGTGCCAGCACGCTCGGGGGGCTTGGGGGCTACACCTTC
size: -; J: TRBJ2-2; length: 14; D: -; V: TRBV6-5; CDR3: CASGMTVYTGELFF; DNA: TGTGCCAGCGGCATGACAGTTTACACCGGGGAGCTGTTTTTT
size: -; J: TRBJ2-2; length: 15; D: -; V: TRBV7-6; CDR3: CASSPLGHSTGELFF; DNA: TGTGCCAGCAGCCCGTTGGGACACAGCACCGGGGAGCTGTTTTTT
size: -; J: TRBJ1-5; length: 12; D: TRBD1; V: TRBV7-9; CDR3: CASSQGGQPQHF; DNA: TGTGCCAGCAGCCAGGGGGGACAGCCCCAGCATTTT
size: -; J: TRBJ1-3; length: 16; D: TRBD1; V: TRBV9; CDR3: CASSVAVGQVGNTIYF; DNA: TGTGCCAGCAGCGTAGCTGTAGGACAGGTCGGAAACACCATATATTTT
size: few; J: TRBJ1-1; length: 15; D: -; V: TRBV6-6; CDR3: CASSYSVGGDTEAFF; DNA: TGTGCCAGCAGTTACTCAGTAGGGGGGGACACTGAAGCTTTCTTT
size: -; J: TRBJ1-5; length: 16; D: -; V: TRBV7-9; CDR3: CASSLGGGQDNQPQHF; DNA: TGTGCCAGCAGCTTAGGTGGAGGGCAGGACAATCAGCCCCAGCATTTT
size: -; J: TRBJ1-2; length: 15; D: -; V: TRBV2; CDR3: CASSRGEGEYYGYTF; DNA: TGTGCCAGCAGTCGAGGGGAGGGGGAATACTATGGCTACACCTTC
size: once; J: TRBJ1-2; length: 11; D: -; V: TRBV20-1; CDR3: CSGSGERGYTF; DNA: TGCAGTGGCAGCGGTGAGAGGGGCTACACCTTC
size: many; J: TRBJ1-6; length: 14; D: -; V: TRBV6-4; CDR3: CASQIGRERSPLHF; DNA: TGTGCCAGCCAGATAGGGAGGGAGCGGTCACCCCTCCACTTT
size: once; J: TRBJ2-7; length: 15; D: TRBD1; V: TRBV7-7; CDR3: CASSLDQGATYEQYF; DNA: TGTGCCAGCAGCTTAGACCAGGGGGCCACCTACGAGCAGTACTTC
size: -; J: TRBJ2-5; length: 16; D: TRBD2; V: TRBV7-7; CDR3: CASSWGLAGSQETQYF; DNA: TGTGCCAGCAGCTGGGGACTAGCGGGGTCACAAGAGACCCAGTACTTC
size: -; J: TRBJ2-1; length: 13; D: TRBD2; V: TRBV27; CDR3: CASSSPGGNEQFF; DNA: TGTGCCAGCAGTTCCCCGGGGGGCAATGAGCAGTTCTTC
size: -; J: TRBJ1-4; length: 14; D: TRBD1; V: TRBV7-9; CDR3: CSSSPVTGSEKLFF; DNA: TGTTCCAGCAGCCCTGTGACAGGGAGTGAAAAACTGTTTTTT
size: -; J: TRBJ2-1; length: 15; D: TRBD2; V: TRBV13; CDR3: CASSLITSGGIEQFF; DNA: TGTGCCAGCAGCTTAATTACTAGCGGGGGTATTGAGCAGTTCTTC
size: -; J: TRBJ1-3; length: 16; D: -; V: TRBV9; CDR3: CASSPPPASSGNTIYF; DNA: TGTGCCAGCAGCCCCCCGCCGGCTAGCTCTGGAAACACCATATATTTT
size: -; J: TRBJ2-3; length: 15; D: -; V: TRBV13; CDR3: CASSVGGGFTDTQYF; DNA: TGTGCCAGCAGCGTCGGTGGGGGGTTCACAGATACGCAGTATTTT
size: few; J: TRBJ1-1; length: 16; D: -; V: TRBV2; CDR3: CASSEGGGWLKTEAFF; DNA: TGTGCCAGCAGTGAAGGCGGAGGGTGGTTAAAAACTGAAGCTTTCTTT